This T cell receptor (beta chain) was found in a study of Ad26.COV2.S vaccination and SARS-CoV-2 variants. Sample treatment: around 19 received Ad26.COV2.S at low or high dose, single or two shots; about 5 received placebo; per-sample allocation not given. Samples analyzed were those drawn on day 63 after the first vaccine or placebo injection. Points on this clone: The antigen remains undetermined.

Study observations and caveats: With respect to non-spike TCR breadth, vaccine and placebo recipients were similar.

The data were produced by immunoSEQ multiplex PCR, yet TCRdb's version contains in-frame clones alone and is incomplete. The sample consists of about 350,000 clones, 85% of them appearing once. The receptor was isolated from a person aged 18-60 years who received the Ad26.COV2.S COVID-19 vaccine or a placebo. The sequencing used peripheral blood, collected in a trial of Ad26.COV2.S vaccine versus placebo.

The CDR3 reads CASSSAQHVYTEAFF. The CDR3 nucleotides are TGTGCCAGCAGCTCTGCTCAGCACGTCTACACTGAAGCTTTCTTT. The chain joins TRBV3-1 (or the pseudogene TRBV3-2) to TRBJ1-1, with D unclear. V lost 5 bases to trimming and J lost 3 bases, with 16 bases between them. The CDR3 has 15 residues. Germline loops: CDR1 LGHDT, CDR2 YNNKEL (reference sequence).